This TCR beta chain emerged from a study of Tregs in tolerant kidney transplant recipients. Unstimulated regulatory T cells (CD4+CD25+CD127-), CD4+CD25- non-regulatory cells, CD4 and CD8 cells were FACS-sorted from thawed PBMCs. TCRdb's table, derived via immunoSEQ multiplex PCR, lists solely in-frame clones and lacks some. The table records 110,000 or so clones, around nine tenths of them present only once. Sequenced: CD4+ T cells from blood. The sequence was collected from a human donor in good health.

CDR3 sequence: CASSPLGRIWGGNEQFF. CDR3 DNA: TGTGCCAGCAGCCCCCTAGGTAGAATTTGGGGAGGGAATGAGCAGTTCTTC. This chain uses TRBV27 with TRBJ2-1; 7 bases fit TRBD2. Per germline, CDR1 MNHEY and CDR2 SMNVEV (reference sequence). This CDR3 contains 17 residues. The J segment lost 7 bases and the V segment lost 6 bases, leaving 18 bases of the junction unmatched.